Below, 30 T cell receptor beta chains from the same sample are listed, as sequenced in a study of blood T cell repertoires in COVID-19 (dated by TCRdb to the early 2020s). The protocol used for the library was the immunoSEQ multiplex PCR assay. This immuneACCESS table, as held by TCRdb, lists in-frame sequences with V and J called but not all clones. Of the missing ones, under half trace to an unresolved V gene in checked studies; the others have no known cause. The sample table shows hundreds of thousands of clones, and about 91% are seen once. The ten largest clones capture more than 0.95% of the sample. Source material: PBMCs or T cells enriched from blood (not recorded which). These TCRs come from a woman aged 40 to 50 with acute COVID-19.

The chain recombines TRBV7-2 with TRBJ2-3; possible D gene TRBD2, 5 bases. CDR1 and CDR2 (germline): SGHTA, FQGNSA. The CDR3 loop spans 16 amino acids. Trimming stripped 1 base from V and 1 base from J, with 12 bases between. The CDR3 spells CASSLGGAAGTDTQYF. The CDR3 DNA reads TGTGCCAGCAGCTTAGGGGGAGCGGCGGGCACAGATACGCAGTATTTT.

V and J are TRBV28 and TRBJ2-7; 9 bases agree with TRBD2. There are 14 residues in the CDR3. The junction had 5 bases not matched to a gene; V was cut back by 5 bases and J by 3 bases. CDR1 and CDR2 from the germline V gene are MDHEN and SYDVKM. The CDR3 nucleotides are TGTGCCAGCAGTCCTAGCGGGATCGTCTACGAGCAGTACGTC. Protein: CASSPSGIVYEQYV.

The chain carries TRBV15 and TRBJ1-1; D is undetermined. V lost 3 bases to trimming and J lost 11 bases, with 19 bases between them. The CDR3 is made up of 14 amino acids. CDR1 is LNHNV, CDR2 YYDKDF, per germline (reference sequence). CDR3: CATSSDAARWRAFF. CDR3 in DNA: TGTGCCACCAGCAGTGATGCGGCAAGGTGGAGGGCTTTCTTT.

J is TRBJ2-1 and V is TRBV2; tentative D call: TRBD2 (5 bases). Germline V gene sequence: CDR1 SNHLY, CDR2 FYNNEI. The CDR3 covers 13 residues. With 8 bases removed from V and 4 bases from J, the gap between germline ends came to 12 bases. For the CDR3, the DNA is TGTGCCAGCCGACGGGGATTATACAATGAGCAGTTCTTC. It codes for CASRRGLYNEQFF. The variable domain in full, completed from reference TRBV2 and TRBJ2-1, reads EPEVTQTPSHQVTQMGQEVILRCVPISNHLYFYWYRQILGQKVEFLVSFYNNEISEKSEIFDDQFSVERPDGSNFTLKIRSTKLEDSAMYFCASRRGLYNEQFFGPGTRLTVL.

The chain carries TRBV19 and TRBJ1-2; tentatively, D is TRBD1 (5 bases). The CDR3 has 14 residues. Germline assignment: CDR1 LNHDA and CDR2 SQIVND (reference sequence). Trimming pared 7 bases from V and 2 bases from J, leaving 14 bases between. In nucleotides, the CDR3 is TGTGCCAGTACCCTGTCTGCAGGGAACTATGGCTACACCTTC. This sequence encodes CASTLSAGNYGYTF. Full variable domain (rest looked up from reference TRBV19 and TRBJ1-2): DGGITQSPKYLFRKEGQNVTLSCEQNLNHDAMYWYRQDPGQGLRLIYYSQIVNDFQKGDIAEGYSVSREKKESFPLTVTSAQKNPTAFYLCASTLSAGNYGYTFGSGTRLTVV.

The J gene is TRBJ2-1, the V gene TRBV10-1; D gene uncertain. CDR3 size: 14 residues. Trimming removed 5 bases at V and 0 bases at J, with 8 bases between. CDR1 is WNHNN, CDR2 SYGVQD, per germline (reference sequence). This chain's CDR3 is CASSSESSYNEQFF. The CDR3 DNA sequence: TGCGCCAGCAGTTCTGAGAGCTCCTACAATGAGCAGTTCTTC.

This rearrangement joins TRBV11-2 to TRBJ2-5; D possibly corresponds to TRBD1 (5 bases). Germline V lookup: CDR1 SGHAT, CDR2 FQNNGV. V lost 1 base and J 7 bases, leaving 16 bases between the germline ends. This CDR3 comprises 15 residues. The DNA for the CDR3 is TGTGCCAGCAGCTTAGTAGGGCAGGGCTCAGGGACCCAGTACTTC. Its protein is CASSLVGQGSGTQYF.

This rearrangement joins TRBV29-1 to TRBJ2-5; D gene uncertain. Trimming stripped 5 bases from V and 2 bases from J, with 9 bases between. This CDR3 is 12 amino acids long. Germline CDR1 is SQVTM and CDR2 is ANQGSEA. CDR3 amino acids: CSVIHRQETQYF. In DNA form, the CDR3 reads TGCAGCGTTATCCACAGACAAGAGACCCAGTACTTC.

This clone was detected a few times. This sequence joins TRBV5-1 and TRBJ1-3; D uncertain. V was cut by 3 bases and J by 0 bases, with 7 bases left in between. Germline CDR1 SGHRS, CDR2 YFSETQ. The CDR3 is 14 amino acids. The DNA of the CDR3 is TGCGCCAGCAGCTCAGGAGGCTCTGGAAACACCATATATTTT. This encodes CASSSGGSGNTIYF.

This rearrangement joins TRBV10-2 to TRBJ1-1; 9 bases match TRBD1. Germline CDR1 reads WSHSY; CDR2 reads SAAADI. The CDR3 covers 16 residues. After removal of 6 bases from V and 2 bases from J, the junction contained 10 bases not matched to a gene. CDR3 sequence (DNA): TGCGCCAGCAGGACACTACTACAGGGGGCTAACACTGAAGCTTTCTTT. Its translation is CASRTLLQGANTEAFF.

The chain carries TRBV28 and TRBJ2-5; a possible D gene is TRBD2 (6 bases). Germline values: CDR1 MDHEN, CDR2 SYDVKM. This CDR3 contains 15 residues. Deletions cut 5 bases from V and 3 bases from J, with 16 bases between. For the CDR3, the DNA is TGTGCCAGCAGTCCCCCCGGGGGAGGTAAAGAGACCCAGTACTTC. It codes for CASSPPGGGKETQYF.

The rearrangement joins TRBV24-1 to TRBJ2-3; 8 nucleotides match TRBD2. With V trimmed by 12 bases and J by 2 bases, 3 bases remained unmatched. The CDR3 length is 12 residues. Germline lookup yields CDR1 KGHDR and CDR2 SFDVKD. CDR3 DNA: TGTGCCTCCGGGGGGGTCACAGATACGCAGTATTTT. This encodes CASGGVTDTQYF.

This chain links TRBV2 with TRBJ2-7; 10 bases match TRBD2. After removal of 3 bases from V and 2 bases from J, the junction contained 10 bases not matched to a gene. Germline CDR1 and CDR2: SNHLY and FYNNEI. The CDR3 spans 17 residues. CDR3 region: CASSEVLLAGDPYEQYF. CDR3 bases: TGTGCCAGCAGTGAGGTTCTTCTAGCGGGAGATCCCTACGAGCAGTACTTC.

This clone has just one count. The chain uses TRBV12-3 or TRBV12-4 and TRBJ1-2; weak D call: TRBD1 (6 bases). V was trimmed by 8 bases and J by 5 bases, leaving 12 bases between them. The CDR3 runs to 12 residues. CDR3 bases: TGTGCCAGCGGAACAGGGATTTATGGCTACACCTTC. Protein sequence: CASGTGIYGYTF.

This chain uses TRBV27 with TRBJ1-2, with 8 bases aligning to TRBD1. V lost 2 bases and J lost 4; bases outside the gene matches: 0. The CDR3 runs 13 residues. Germline V gives CDR1 MNHEY, CDR2 SMNVEV (reference sequence). CDR3 nucleotide sequence: TGTGCCAGCAGTTTAACAGGGGGCTATGGCTACACCTTC. Translation: CASSLTGGYGYTF.

The genes are TRBV6-5 and TRBJ1-2; the match to TRBD1 covers 8 bases. This CDR3 is built from 16 residues. Germline loops: CDR1 MNHEY, CDR2 SVGAGI. The trim removed 2 bases at V and 8 bases at J, leaving 13 bases unmatched. The CDR3: CASSYGDRSFLGGYTF. The CDR3 DNA sequence: TGTGCCAGCAGTTACGGGGACAGGTCGTTCCTGGGGGGCTACACCTTC.

This chain links TRBV2 with TRBJ2-7; the match to TRBD2 covers 7 bases. V shed 4 bases and J 1 base; nucleotides not matched to a gene: 4. Germline assignment: CDR1 SNHLY and CDR2 FYNNEI. The CDR3 sequence is 14 residues long. CDR3 residues: CASSVISGSYEQYF. The CDR3 nucleotides read TGTGCCAGCAGTGTTATTAGCGGGTCCTACGAGCAGTACTTC.

The chain employs TRBV5-5 and TRBJ1-3; a possible D gene is TRBD1 (6 bases). The V end was cut by 6 bases, the J end by 0 bases, with 13 bases between. CDR1 is SGHKS, CDR2 YYEKEE, per germline (reference sequence). CDR3 length: 15 amino acids. The CDR3 region has the DNA TGTGCCAGCAACCGTCAGGGGTACTCTGGAAACACCATATATTTT. Translated: CASNRQGYSGNTIYF.

The V and J genes are TRBV2 and TRBJ1-1; the D gene is possibly TRBD1 (6 bases). CDR3 size: 15 residues. Germline V gene sequence: CDR1 SNHLY, CDR2 FYNNEI. Trimming took off 1 base at V and 7 bases at J, with 16 bases between the two ends. CDR3 sequence (DNA): TGTGCCAGCAGTGAAGTCACCACGACAGGACTTGAAGCTTTCTTT. It translates to CASSEVTTTGLEAFF. The entire variable domain, with the rest obtained from reference TRBV2 and TRBJ1-1, is as follows: EPEVTQTPSHQVTQMGQEVILRCVPISNHLYFYWYRQILGQKVEFLVSFYNNEISEKSEIFDDQFSVERPDGSNFTLKIRSTKLEDSAMYFCASSEVTTTGLEAFFGQGTRLTVV.

The rearrangement joins TRBV3-1 (or the pseudogene TRBV3-2) to TRBJ2-7; the match to TRBD1 covers 10 bases. The CDR3 covers 15 residues. V was pared by 1 base and J by 5 bases, with 5 bases of the junction left unmatched. Germline CDR1 is LGHDT and CDR2 is YNNKEL (reference sequence). The CDR3: CASSQGQGAPNEQYF. The CDR3 coding sequence is TGTGCCAGCAGCCAAGGACAGGGGGCGCCCAACGAGCAGTACTTC.

The V and J genes are TRBV7-2 and TRBJ1-2, with a weak D call TRBD1 (5 bases). This CDR3 is 14 amino acids long. In germline, CDR1 is SGHTA, CDR2 FQGNSA. V was shortened by 5 bases and J by 1 base, with 11 bases between the two germline ends. In DNA form, the CDR3 reads TGTGCCAGCAGCGATCAGGGAATTAACTATGGCTACACCTTC. Translated: CASSDQGINYGYTF.

This sequence joins TRBV24-1 and TRBJ2-3; TRBD2 aligns across 8 bases. The CDR3 runs to 16 residues. Germline lookup yields CDR1 KGHDR and CDR2 SFDVKD. The V segment lost 3 bases and the J segment 6 bases; nucleotides outside the gene matches: 10. DNA of the CDR3: TGTGCCACCAGTGATCTCGGGAGGGCCTTGGGGGATACGCAGTATTTT. It specifies CATSDLGRALGDTQYF.

The rearrangement uses TRBV5-1 and TRBJ2-7; 7 bases fit TRBD1. Germline values: CDR1 SGHRS, CDR2 YFSETQ. V dropped 4 bases and J dropped 1; count of bases not matched to a gene: 8. This CDR3 region has 15 residues. In nucleotides, the CDR3 is TGCGCCAGCAGCCCCGGACAGGTGAAGTCCTACGAGCAGTACTTC. This translates into CASSPGQVKSYEQYF.

Written as DNA, the CDR3 is TGTGCCAGCAGCCATTTCATCCAGGGGGGCTACGAGCAGTACTTC. Translation gives CASSHFIQGGYEQYF. The rearrangement uses TRBV3-1 (or the pseudogene TRBV3-2) and TRBJ2-7; D perhaps matches TRBD1 (7 bases). Germline values: CDR1 LGHDT, CDR2 YNNKEL (reference sequence). This CDR3 contains 15 residues. Trimming shortened V by 3 bases and J by 3 bases, and 15 bases separated the two germline ends.

This chain joins TRBV10-3 and TRBJ2-1; TRBD1 matches at 11 bases. CDR1 is ENHRY, CDR2 SYGVKD, per germline. Losses at the gene ends were 4 bases for V and 6 bases for J; bases not matched to a gene: 8. The CDR3 runs 16 residues. The CDR3 sequence is CAISARRDRGFNEQFF. The CDR3 DNA reads TGTGCCATCAGTGCCCGCCGGGACAGGGGGTTCAATGAGCAGTTCTTC.

This clone was counted between two and nine times. V is TRBV5-1 and J is TRBJ2-1; D might be TRBD2 (5 bases). This CDR3 comprises 16 residues. Trimming shortened V by 0 bases and J by 4 bases, and 14 bases separated the two germline ends. The germline V gene has CDR1 SGHRS and CDR2 YFSETQ. CDR3 region: CASSLDQTTIYNEQFF. Here the CDR3 DNA reads TGCGCCAGCAGCTTGGACCAGACTACAATATACAATGAGCAGTTCTTC. Combining the CDR3 with reference TRBV5-1 and TRBJ2-1 gives the whole variable domain KAGVTQTPRYLIKTRGQQVTLSCSPISGHRSVSWYQQTPGQGLQFLFEYFSETQRNKGNFPGRFSGRQFSNSRSEMNVSTLELGDSALYLCASSLDQTTIYNEQFFGPGTRLTVL.

This rearrangement joins TRBV4-1 to TRBJ2-3; 8 bases match TRBD2. J was trimmed by 1 base and V by 1 base; bases with no gene match: 1. The CDR3 consists of 15 residues. Germline V gives CDR1 MGHRA, CDR2 YSYEKL. The CDR3 DNA reads as TGCGCCAGCAGCCAAGTGACTAGCGGCACAGATACGCAGTATTTT. Translating gives CASSQVTSGTDTQYF.

The rearrangement links TRBV7-9 to TRBJ2-7; unclear D gene. Germline V gene sequence: CDR1 SEHNR, CDR2 FQNEAQ (reference sequence). Between the trimmed V and J ends, which lost 5 bases and 5 bases, there was a span of 7 bases. This CDR3 contains 11 residues. The chain's CDR3 is CASSQTDEQYV. The CDR3 DNA reads TGTGCCAGCAGCCAAACTGACGAGCAGTACGTC.

The chain links TRBV6-5 to TRBJ2-1; 7 bases fit TRBD1. The germline V gene encodes CDR1 MNHEY and CDR2 SVGAGI. The V and J ends lost 5 bases and 2 bases, in that order; junction bases with no gene match: 6. The CDR3 covers 15 residues. CDR3 sequence (DNA): TGTGCCAGCAGTCGGGGACAGAATACCTACAATGAGCAGTTCTTC. Protein product: CASSRGQNTYNEQFF.

This clone was observed a few times. The chain couples TRBV18 to TRBJ1-6; D is possibly TRBD1 (5 bases). This CDR3 spans 16 amino acids. In germline, CDR1 is KGHSH, CDR2 LQKENI. V shed 0 bases and J shed 6 bases, with 12 bases lying between them. The CDR3 sequence: CASSPPGGMGNSPLHF. The CDR3 region has the DNA TGTGCCAGCTCACCACCGGGGGGAATGGGTAATTCACCCCTCCACTTT.